A single sample is the source of the 22 T cell receptor beta chains below, sequenced in a study of CD8 T cells in ankylosing spondylitis. MiXCR was run by TCRdb on the 5' RACE reads, yielding one entry per CDR3 protein. The table records some 100,000 distinct CDR3 sequences, just under 9% of them present only once. Points from the study as a whole: There was a TCR beta motif, made of several highly homologous variants, that appeared characteristic of ankylosing spondylitis blood.

These TCRs' antigens remain unknown. Source material: blood, either unsorted or a sorted T cell fraction (not recorded which). The receptors come from a male donor with ankylosing spondylitis.

This clonotype appeared many times. The chain couples TRBV13 to TRBJ2-5; TRBD1 might be the D (6 bases). Trimming took 5 bases from V and 5 from J, leaving 18 bases between them. The CDR3 totals 15 residues. CDR1 PRHDT and CDR2 FYEKMQ come from the germline V gene (reference sequence). CDR3 nucleotide sequence: TGTGCCAGCAGCCGGGGACAACTTCCAGGGGAGACCCAGTACTTC. Translated, it gives CASSRGQLPGETQYF.

This clonotype was picked up a small number of times. This chain connects TRBV7-9 to TRBJ2-5; no clear D. Deletions cut 5 bases from V and 4 bases from J, with 14 bases between. CDR1 is SEHNR and CDR2 is FQNEAQ in the germline V gene (reference sequence). The CDR3 runs to 14 residues. CDR3 bases: TGTGCCAGCAGCCCCCCGAAGGCCGGAGAGACCCAGTACTTC. This gives the protein CASSPPKAGETQYF.

This clonotype was picked up many times. V gene TRBV28 combines with J gene TRBJ2-5; weak D call: TRBD2 (5 bases). The CDR3 has 12 residues. V gave up 7 bases and J gave up 9 bases, with 15 bases separating them. CDR1 is MDHEN and CDR2 is SYDVKM in the germline V gene. The CDR3 loop reads CASTPPRGPQYF. The CDR3 DNA sequence: TGTGCCAGCACCCCTCCGCGCGGGCCCCAGTACTTC.

This clonotype was counted only a few times. V is TRBV20-1 and J is TRBJ2-1; 10 bases fit TRBD2. Germline V gene data show CDR1 as DFQATT and CDR2 as SNEGSKA (reference sequence). This CDR3 comprises 19 residues. V shed 0 bases and J 0 bases; nucleotides not matched to a gene: 11. The CDR3 DNA reads TGCAGTGCTAGAGACCGGGATCTAGCGGGAGCCCCCTCCTACAATGAGCAGTTCTTC. Encoded protein: CSARDRDLAGAPSYNEQFF.

In its sample, this clonotype was seen many times. V gene TRBV7-8 combines with J gene TRBJ2-7; the match to TRBD2 covers 9 bases. Germline lookup yields CDR1 SGHVS and CDR2 FQNEAQ. V trimming: 0 bases; J trimming: 4 bases; junction bases outside the gene matches: 4. The CDR3 spans 15 residues. Written as DNA, the CDR3 is TGTGCCAGCAGCTTAGCTAGCGGGAGAGGTTACGAGCAGTACTTC. It translates to CASSLASGRGYEQYF.

This clonotype was seen repeatedly, ten times or more. The V and J genes are TRBV6-4 and TRBJ2-2; 8 nucleotides line up with TRBD2. CDR3 size: 15 residues. Germline CDR1 reads MRHNA; CDR2 reads SNTAGT. Unmatched junction bases numbered 2, after V lost 2 bases and J lost 3 bases. CDR3 DNA: TGTGCCAGCAGTGACGCAGCGGGAGACACCGGGGAGCTGTTTTTT. Its translation is CASSDAAGDTGELFF.

This clonotype has a count of ten or more. This chain joins TRBV10-3 and TRBJ2-2; 9 bases match TRBD2. From germline, CDR1 is ENHRY and CDR2 SYGVKD. This CDR3 is built from 20 residues. Unmatched junction bases numbered 14, after V lost 0 bases and J lost 3 bases. The CDR3 region is CAISESEEASGKVDTGELFF. DNA for the CDR3: TGTGCCATCAGTGAGTCTGAAGAGGCTAGCGGGAAAGTTGACACCGGGGAGCTGTTTTTT.

The sample holds many counts of this clonotype. The V and J genes are TRBV25-1 and TRBJ1-1; D is uncertain. Trimming took off 1 base at V and 1 base at J, with 10 bases between the two ends. Germline V gene data show CDR1 as MGHDK and CDR2 as SYGVNS. The CDR3 totals 15 residues. CDR3 coding DNA: TGTGCCAGCAGTGAATTTGCAGGTCCGAACACTGAAGCTTTCTTT. This codes for CASSEFAGPNTEAFF.

The table lists this clonotype with a few counts. CDR3 region: CASRRTSGRSGNEQFF. The DNA for the CDR3 is TGTGCCAGCAGGCGGACTAGCGGGAGGTCTGGCAATGAGCAGTTCTTC. The rearrangement uses TRBV2 and TRBJ2-1, with 14 bases aligning to TRBD2. With V trimmed by 6 bases and J by 6 bases, 7 bases remained unmatched. Germline CDR1 reads SNHLY; CDR2 reads FYNNEI. The CDR3 length is 16 residues.

This clonotype was observed many times. This chain joins TRBV10-1 and TRBJ2-7; 7 bases fit TRBD2. Per the germline V gene, CDR1 is WNHNN and CDR2 is SYGVQD (reference sequence). V lost 5 bases to trimming and J lost 2 bases; unmatched junction nucleotides: 3. This CDR3 has 13 residues. The CDR3 DNA reads TGCGCCAGCAGTAAGGCGGGAGCCTACGAGCAGTACGTC. This codes for CASSKAGAYEQYV.

This clonotype was found many times. The J gene is TRBJ2-3, the V gene TRBV15, with 8 bases fitting TRBD2. Trimming removed 1 base from V and 4 bases from J; junction bases left unmatched: 7. This CDR3 is 16 amino acids long. From germline, CDR1 is LNHNV and CDR2 YYDKDF (reference sequence). This chain's CDR3 is CATSRAAGEGADTQYF. As DNA, the CDR3 is TGTGCCACCAGCAGAGCAGCGGGAGAGGGGGCAGATACGCAGTATTTT.

This clonotype was recorded only once. Lacking the conserved final phenylalanine or tryptophan, this CDR3 likely reflects a read error. This rearrangement joins TRBV7-2 to TRBJ1-1; D ambiguous. The V end was cut by 2 bases, the J end by 3 bases, with 4 bases between. Per the germline V gene, CDR1 is SGHTA and CDR2 is FQGNSA. CDR3 length: 12 amino acids. The CDR3 DNA sequence: TGTGCCAGCAGCTTATGGGACACTGAAGCTTTCCTT. Translating gives CASSLWDTEAFL.

The table lists this clonotype with a few counts. This chain links TRBV27 with TRBJ2-1; 10 positions agree with TRBD2. CDR1 MNHEY and CDR2 SMNVEV come from the germline V gene (reference sequence). The CDR3 spans 14 residues. V lost 6 bases to trimming and J lost 6 bases; unmatched junction nucleotides: 5. Here the CDR3 DNA reads TGTGCCAGCAGCCGGGGACTAGCGCTCAATGAGCAGTTCTTC. Translating gives CASSRGLALNEQFF.

This clonotype has ten or more counts. J is TRBJ2-7 and V is TRBV28; 10 bases align to TRBD1. The V segment lost 5 bases and the J segment 2 bases; nucleotides outside the gene matches: 3. Germline V gene sequence: CDR1 MDHEN, CDR2 SYDVKM. The CDR3 sequence is 14 residues long. Here the CDR3 DNA reads TGTGCCAGCAGTCGGACAGGGGGGGCCTACGAGCAGTACGTC. It codes for CASSRTGGAYEQYV.

This clonotype has just a few counts. In nucleotides, the CDR3 is TGTGCCAGCAGCCCCCCACTAGGACAGCTGGCTTTCTTT. This gives the protein CASSPPLGQLAFF. The rearrangement links TRBV3-1 to TRBJ1-1, with a tentative D call TRBD1 (6 bases). V was trimmed by 4 bases and J by 11 bases, leaving 17 bases between them. This CDR3 spans 13 amino acids. CDR1 and CDR2 from the germline V gene are LGHDT and YNNKEL (reference sequence).

This clonotype was observed a few times. The chain is built from TRBV25-1 and TRBJ2-3; 8 positions match TRBD2. With V trimmed by 8 bases and J by 6 bases, 7 bases remained unmatched. This CDR3 region has 13 residues. Germline V gene sequence: CDR1 MGHDK, CDR2 SYGVNS. CDR3 sequence reads: CASGRTSSDTQYF. As DNA, the CDR3 is TGTGCCAGCGGAAGGACTAGCTCGGATACGCAGTATTTT.

This clonotype has at least ten counts. The chain joins TRBV6-1 to TRBJ2-3; 11 bases agree with TRBD1. Germline CDR1 and CDR2: MNHNS and SASEGT. This CDR3 has 15 residues. The trim removed 6 bases at V and 3 bases at J, leaving 5 bases unmatched. The DNA for the CDR3 is TGTGCCAGCAGCGTGGACAGGGGGCTGACAGATACGCAGTATTTT. It specifies CASSVDRGLTDTQYF.

This clonotype was seen many times. This chain links TRBV6-4 with TRBJ2-1, with D hard to call. The CDR3 is made up of 14 amino acids. Germline-derived CDR1 and CDR2 are MRHNA and SNTAGT. V lost 2 bases, J lost 5 bases, and 10 bases lay in between. The CDR3 sequence is CASSDTATNNEQFF. The CDR3 bases are TGTGCCAGCAGTGACACGGCCACCAACAATGAGCAGTTCTTC.

This clonotype came up a few times. The chain links TRBV6-4 to TRBJ2-1; 9 bases agree with TRBD2. CDR3 length equals 15 residues. CDR1 MRHNA and CDR2 SNTAGT come from the germline V gene. J lost 8 bases, V lost 6 bases, and 11 bases had no gene match. The CDR3 coding sequence is TGTGCCAGCAGCGCAACGGCGGGAGGGCCTGATGAGCAGTTCTTC. This gives the protein CASSATAGGPDEQFF.

Many counts were recorded for this clonotype. CDR3 sequence: CASRDYSGTGLTNEQFF. The CDR3 nucleotides read TGTGCCAGCAGGGACTACTCCGGGACAGGGTTAACGAATGAGCAGTTCTTC. The J gene is TRBJ2-1, the V gene TRBV5-6; TRBD1 matches 9 bases. Germline assignment: CDR1 SGHDT and CDR2 YYEEEE. V shed 5 bases and J 7 bases; nucleotides not matched to a gene: 16. This CDR3 comprises 17 residues.

This clonotype turned up a few times. The rearrangement joins TRBV19 to TRBJ2-2, with D perhaps TRBD1 or TRBD2 (6 bases each). Trimming left V 8 bases short and J 7 bases short, with 14 bases between. From germline, CDR1 is LNHDA and CDR2 SQIVND (reference sequence). The CDR3 is 13 residues long. The chain's CDR3 is CASYKGEVGELFF. CDR3 nucleotide sequence: TGTGCCAGTTATAAGGGGGAGGTCGGGGAGCTGTTTTTT.

The V call is TRBV10-2, the J call TRBJ2-7, with D possibly matching TRBD1 (6 bases). The CDR3 totals 17 residues. V was cut by 3 bases and J by 3 bases, with 21 bases left in between. Germline CDR1 WSHSY, CDR2 SAAADI. The CDR3 DNA reads as TGCGCCAGCAGTGAAGGGAATAAGTGGGACACCCGCTACGAGCAGTACGTC. This sequence encodes CASSEGNKWDTRYEQYV.